These T cell receptor beta chains were read from a single sample in a study of T cell responses to AZD1222 COVID-19 vaccine. Measured with immunoSEQ multiplex PCR; TCRdb has only the in-frame clones, and not every one. The sample gives 100,000 to 150,000 clones, approximately 82% of which show up once; about 29% is in the top ten. The sample consisted of peripheral blood, taken 28 days after the second AZD1222 dose. These receptor sequences come from an adult who received the AZD1222 COVID-19 vaccine. The CDR3 runs from the conserved cysteine through the conserved F or W. Fields, in order: clone size, D gene, V gene, J gene, CDR3 DNA, CDR3 protein. D genes are given only for firm matches. Clone size is stated in some rows and not others, as once, few, many or a class when expanded.

>NA|TRBD1|TRBV7-8|TRBJ1-5
TGTGCCAGCAGTTCTTTCGGACAGGCCTCTTCTCAGCCCCAGCATTTT
CASSSFGQASSQPQHF
>NA|TRBD1|TRBV4-3|TRBJ2-3
TGCGCCAGCAGCAAGACAGGGGCTCCGAACACAGATACGCAGTATTTT
CASSKTGAPNTDTQYF
>NA|NA|TRBV7-9|TRBJ1-2
TGTGCCAGCAGTCATGAGGAGGCCGGGGGCTACACCTTC
CASSHEEAGGYTF
>NA|NA|TRBV28|TRBJ1-4
TGTGCCAGCAGTTTCCCCGGGGCAGTTAATGAAAAACTGTTTTTT
CASSFPGAVNEKLFF
>NA|TRBD2|TRBV4-1|TRBJ2-7
TGCGCCAGCAGCCAAGACCCCACGGGGACTAGAGAAGTCTTC
CASSQDPTGTREVF
>NA|TRBD1|TRBV7-6|TRBJ2-3
TGTGCCAGCAGCTTAAGGAGTAGTTCGACAGGGAACACAGATACGCAGTATTTT
CASSLRSSSTGNTDTQYF
>NA|NA|TRBV11-3|TRBJ2-2
TGTGCCAGCAGCTTAGGAGGGCAGGGCACCGGGGAGCTGTTTTTT
CASSLGGQGTGELFF
>few|NA|TRBV4-3|TRBJ2-3
TGCGCCAGCAGTCTCGGCCTAGCGAAAAGTCAGGATACGCAGTATTTT
CASSLGLAKSQDTQYF
>NA|NA|TRBV6-5|TRBJ1-4
TGTGCCAGCAACAGGGAACGAAAACTGTTTTTT
CASNRERKLFF
>NA|NA|TRBV7-8|TRBJ1-5
TGTGCCAGCAGCCAAGGTGAATCGGCATATAGCAATCAGCCCCAGCATTTT
CASSQGESAYSNQPQHF
>NA|NA|TRBV7-2|TRBJ1-4
TGTGCCAGCAGCTCGATGACAGCTTCAACTAATGAAAAACTGTTTTTT
CASSSMTASTNEKLFF
>NA|TRBD2|TRBV4-3|TRBJ2-2
TGCGCCAGCAGCCAAGTTGGGACTAGCGGGAGAAACACCGGGGAGCTGTTTTTT
CASSQVGTSGRNTGELFF
>NA|NA|TRBV12-5|TRBJ2-5
TGTGCTAGTGGTTTGGGGGTAGGGGAGACCCAGTACTTC
CASGLGVGETQYF
>NA|NA|TRBV9|TRBJ1-4
TGTGCCAGCAGCCAAGGGGTCATCGACGGAACTAATGAAAAACTGTTTTTT
CASSQGVIDGTNEKLFF
>few|NA|TRBV29-1|TRBJ1-1
TGCAGCTCCATAGCAGAAATTAACCCTAACACTGAAGCTTTCTTT
CSSIAEINPNTEAFF
>NA|NA|TRBV6-5|TRBJ1-4
TGTGCCAGCAGTTACTCCCAGGGGCGGGAAAAACTGTTTTTT
CASSYSQGREKLFF
>NA|NA|TRBV7-2|TRBJ1-2
TGTGCCAGCAGCTTAGGCGGGCCTTATGGCTACACCTTC
CASSLGGPYGYTF
>NA|NA|TRBV6-5|TRBJ2-1
TGTGCCAGCAGTTTGACAGCCAATACCGATTACAATGAGCAGTTCTTC
CASSLTANTDYNEQFF
>NA|TRBD1|TRBV5-5|TRBJ1-4
TGTGCCAGCAGTCGGGAGGGGGCAGAAGAAAAACTGTTTTTT
CASSREGAEEKLFF
>NA|NA|TRBV7-9|TRBJ1-1
TGTGCCAGCAGCCCAGGATGGGACACTGAAGCTTTCTTT
CASSPGWDTEAFF
>few|NA|TRBV6-5|TRBJ2-1
TGTGCCAGCAGTCTGACAGACAGTTCCTACAATGAGCAGTTCTTC
CASSLTDSSYNEQFF
>NA|TRBD1|TRBV5-4|TRBJ2-5
TGTGCCAGCAGCTTACCGACAGGGGGTCAAGAGACCCAGTACTTC
CASSLPTGGQETQYF
>NA|TRBD1|TRBV6-6|TRBJ1-2
TGTGCCAGCAGTTACCGGACAGGTCCTAACTATGGCTACACCTTC
CASSYRTGPNYGYTF
>NA|TRBD2|TRBV7-3|TRBJ2-3
TGTGCCAGCAGCTCCCCCCGCGGGGGAGCACACACAGATACGCAGTATTTT
CASSSPRGGAHTDTQYF
>NA|NA|TRBV3-1/TRBV3-2|TRBJ1-1
TGTGCCAGCAGCCAAGCGGGCGCAGGGAACACTGAAGCTTTCTTT
CASSQAGAGNTEAFF
>NA|NA|TRBV7-9|TRBJ1-6
TGTGCCAGCAGCTTAGATATGGCCAACGGGAATTCACCCCTCCACTTT
CASSLDMANGNSPLHF
>NA|NA|TRBV19|TRBJ1-2
TGTGCCAGTTCAGGGATGGGGGAAAGCTATGGCTACACCTTC
CASSGMGESYGYTF
>NA|NA|TRBV3-1/TRBV3-2|TRBJ1-5
TGTGCCAGCAGCCAAGCCCGGGGAGGCAATCAGCCCCAGCATTTT
CASSQARGGNQPQHF
>NA|NA|TRBV5-1|TRBJ2-1
TGCGCCAGCACTAGCACCCGGAATGAGCAGTTCTTC
CASTSTRNEQFF
>once|NA|TRBV28|TRBJ1-2
TGTGCCAGCAGTTGGGGGTGGACAGCTGCTAACTATGGCTACACCTTC
CASSWGWTAANYGYTF
>NA|NA|TRBV7-8|TRBJ1-1
TGTGCCAGCAGCTTATCCCCACAGGGTCCTGAAGCTTTCTTT
CASSLSPQGPEAFF
>many|NA|TRBV6-2/TRBV6-3|TRBJ1-1
TGTGCCAGCAGTTCCCAGGTTCGGGCAGATGAAGCTTTCTTT
CASSSQVRADEAFF
>NA|NA|TRBV6-2/TRBV6-3|TRBJ1-5
TGTGCCAGCAGTCCCCGAGATCAGCCCCAGCATTTT
CASSPRDQPQHF
>NA|NA|TRBV28|TRBJ1-5
TGTGCCAGCACCTGGGGGACTTATCAGCCCCAGCATTTT
CASTWGTYQPQHF
>few|NA|TRBV5-1|TRBJ1-5
TGCGCCAGCAGCCTCCGCCCCGGGGAAGGTCAGCCCCAGCATTTT
CASSLRPGEGQPQHF
>NA|TRBD2|TRBV5-1|TRBJ2-7
TGCGCCAGCAGCTTGTTAGCGGGGGGGGTCCACGAGCAGTACTTC
CASSLLAGGVHEQYF
>NA|NA|TRBV9|TRBJ1-2
TGTGCCAGCAGCGTAGCTGACGCACGATATGGCTACACCTTC
CASSVADARYGYTF
>NA|TRBD1|TRBV3-1/TRBV3-2|TRBJ1-2
TGTGCCAGCAGCCAAAAAGGGACAGCAGTCTATGGCTACACCTTC
CASSQKGTAVYGYTF
>once|NA|TRBV18|TRBJ2-7
TGTGCCAGCTCACCACCGTCAGGGAAATCCCGCGAGCAGTACTTC
CASSPPSGKSREQYF
>NA|NA|TRBV3-1/TRBV3-2|TRBJ1-4
TGTGCCAGCAACGGGGGAAAACTGTTTTTT
CASNGGKLFF
>NA|NA|TRBV20-1|TRBJ1-1
TGCAGTGCTAGCAGGGTAGCTGAAGCTTTCTTT
CSASRVAEAFF
>NA|NA|TRBV14|TRBJ1-6
TGTGCCAGCAGCCCGGGACACTATAATTCACCCCTCCACTTT
CASSPGHYNSPLHF
>NA|TRBD2|TRBV28|TRBJ2-2
TGTGCCAGCAGCTGGACTAGCGGGGGAGTTCGAGCCGGGGAGCTGTTTTTT
CASSWTSGGVRAGELFF
>NA|NA|TRBV5-1|TRBJ2-7
TGCGCCAGCAGCTTGCCGACAACAGAGGCTCCCTACGAGCAGTACTTC
CASSLPTTEAPYEQYF
>NA|TRBD2|TRBV5-6|TRBJ2-7
TGTGCCAGCAGCTGGGGACTAAACTACGAGCAGTACTTC
CASSWGLNYEQYF
>NA|NA|TRBV4-3|TRBJ1-2
TGCGCCAGCAGCCAAGATACGCTTGGCGGTTCTGGCTACACCTTC
CASSQDTLGGSGYTF
>NA|NA|TRBV6-5|TRBJ1-2
TGTGCCAGCAGCCGGGGTCTGGAGGGTGGCTACACCTTC
CASSRGLEGGYTF
>NA|NA|TRBV10-3|TRBJ1-1
TGTGCCATCAGTGCGGGCCCTGGCTTCGTTCTTGAAGCTTTCTTT
CAISAGPGFVLEAFF
>NA|NA|TRBV11-3|TRBJ1-1
TGTGCCAGCAGCTTGCGGGCTTTCAATGAAGCTTTCTTT
CASSLRAFNEAFF
>once|NA|TRBV7-2|TRBJ1-6
TGTGCCAGCAGCTTTCCGGGACCGAGCGTCCTCCACTTT
CASSFPGPSVLHF
>NA|TRBD1|TRBV7-2|TRBJ2-5
TGTGCCAGCAGCTTAGCTGGGACAGAAGAAGAGACCCAGTACTTC
CASSLAGTEEETQYF
>NA|NA|TRBV28|TRBJ1-6
TGTGCCAGCATTAGAGTTGGGTCCTATAATTCACCCCTCCACTTT
CASIRVGSYNSPLHF
>NA|TRBD2|TRBV15|TRBJ2-5
TGTGCCACCAGCAGCAGACTAGCGGGCACTGGAGAGACCCAGTACTTC
CATSSRLAGTGETQYF
>few|NA|TRBV5-4|TRBJ1-2
TGTGCCAGCAGCTTACACGGTGGCTACACCTTC
CASSLHGGYTF
>once|NA|TRBV5-6|TRBJ2-2
TGTGCCAGCAGCTTGGATCTGGGAGGGAACACCGGGGAGCTGTTTTTT
CASSLDLGGNTGELFF
>NA|TRBD1|TRBV10-3|TRBJ1-2
TGTGCCATCAGTGAGGGGACAGGGGGAAGAGGCTACACCTTC
CAISEGTGGRGYTF
>NA|NA|TRBV6-5|TRBJ1-1
TGTGCCAGCAGGCCCCCATCCGGTAAGGGGGAAGCTTTCTTT
CASRPPSGKGEAFF